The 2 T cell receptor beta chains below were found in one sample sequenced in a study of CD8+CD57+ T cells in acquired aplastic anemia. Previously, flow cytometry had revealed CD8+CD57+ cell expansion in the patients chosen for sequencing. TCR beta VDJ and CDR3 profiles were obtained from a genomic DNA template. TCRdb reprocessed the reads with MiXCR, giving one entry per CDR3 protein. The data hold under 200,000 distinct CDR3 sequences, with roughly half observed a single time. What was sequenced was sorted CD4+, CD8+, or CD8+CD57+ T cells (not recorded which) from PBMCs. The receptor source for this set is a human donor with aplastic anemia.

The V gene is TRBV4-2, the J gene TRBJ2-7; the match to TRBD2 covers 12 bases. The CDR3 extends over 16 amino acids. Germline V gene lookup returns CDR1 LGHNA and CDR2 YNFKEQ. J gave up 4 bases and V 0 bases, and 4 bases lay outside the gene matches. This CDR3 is CASSQDTLAGGYEQYF. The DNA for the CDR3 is TGTGCCAGCAGCCAAGATACACTAGCGGGAGGATACGAGCAGTACTTC.

The CDR3 protein is CAISESRAGNTEAFF. DNA for the CDR3: TGTGCCATCAGTGAGTCCCGGGCGGGCAACACTGAAGCTTTCTTT. The rearrangement links TRBV10-3 to TRBJ1-1; D remains ambiguous. V lost 0 bases and J lost 2, with 10 bases in between. This CDR3 is built from 15 residues. Germline V lookup: CDR1 ENHRY, CDR2 SYGVKD.